These 22 T cell receptor beta chains were sequenced from one sample in a study of T-cell reconstitution after alpha-beta-depleted transplantation in children (TCRdb year 2016). The library was obtained by PCR. Reads for this sample came from an Illumina HiSeq 2500. To normalize quantification of the TCRbeta repertoire, the TCR libraries were built with molecular barcoding that relied on unique molecular identifiers. The raw public data were reprocessed by TCRdb itself: fastp quality trimming at Q25, MiXCR clonotype calling, in-frame beta chains only. CDR3 protein sequences are deduplicated, and each keeps its most common genes and DNA. This sample gives about 340,000 distinct CDR3 sequences in total; about 9.4% of them show up just once. Around 2.5% of the sample belongs to the ten largest clones. The sequencing here drew on PBMCs from the stem cell graft donor, taken from the stem cell graft. These receptors originate from a human donor who donated a stem cell graft to a child with acute lymphoblastic leukemia.

In its sample, this clonotype was seen a few times. The chain has TRBV15 and TRBJ2-3, with 10 positions matching TRBD2. Germline assignment: CDR1 LNHNV and CDR2 YYDKDF (reference sequence). V lost 0 bases to trimming and J lost 5 bases; unmatched junction nucleotides: 11. The CDR3 totals 18 residues. The DNA for the CDR3 is TGTGCCACCAGCAGAGATTTAGTGCTAGCGGGAGTTGTAGATACGCAGTATTTT. Its protein is CATSRDLVLAGVVDTQYF.

The table lists this clonotype with a few counts. V is TRBV3-1 and J is TRBJ2-7; perhaps TRBD2 as D (5 bases). The CDR3 runs 15 residues. Germline V gene data show CDR1 as LGHDT and CDR2 as YNNKEL (reference sequence). V gave up 0 bases and J gave up 5 bases, with 14 bases separating them. The CDR3: CASSQEWTYRDEQYF. CDR3 nucleotide sequence: TGTGCCAGCAGCCAAGAATGGACTTATCGCGACGAGCAGTACTTC.

This clonotype has ten or more counts. The genes are TRBV28 and TRBJ2-7; no firm D call. Germline assignment: CDR1 MDHEN and CDR2 SYDVKM. V lost 8 bases, J lost 2 bases, and 16 bases lay in between. There are 14 residues in the CDR3. CDR3 amino acids: CASGEAGFTYEQYF. For the CDR3, the DNA is TGTGCCAGCGGCGAGGCAGGCTTTACCTACGAGCAGTACTTC. Variable domain in full (rest from reference TRBV28 and TRBJ2-7): DVKVTQSSRYLVKRTGEKVFLECVQDMDHENMFWYRQDPGLGLRLIYFSYDVKMKEKGDIPEGYSVSREKKERFSLILESASTNQTSMYLCASGEAGFTYEQYFGPGTRLTVT.

The V and J genes are TRBV30 and TRBJ1-1; weak D call: TRBD1 (5 bases). CDR3 length: 14 residues. V lost 4 bases and J 4 bases, leaving 16 bases between the germline ends. Germline values: CDR1 GTSNPN, CDR2 SVGIG (reference sequence). DNA for the CDR3: TGTGCCTGGACCGGACGGCCCAGGGCCACTGAAGCTTTCTTT. It codes for CAWTGRPRATEAFF.

The chain combines TRBV15 with TRBJ2-5, with 10 bases lining up with TRBD2. The J segment lost 5 bases and the V segment lost 2 bases, leaving 11 bases of the junction unmatched. The CDR3 totals 17 residues. The germline CDR1 and CDR2 sequences are LNHNV and YYDKDF (reference sequence). The CDR3: CATSRTTSGPPVETQYF. The CDR3 DNA reads as TGTGCCACCAGCAGAACGACTAGCGGGCCCCCCGTGGAGACCCAGTACTTC.

This clonotype was detected a few times. V gene TRBV6-2 or TRBV6-3 combines with J gene TRBJ2-1, with 10 bases aligning to TRBD2. In germline, CDR1 is MNHEY, CDR2 SVGEGT. V dropped 6 bases and J dropped 4; count of bases not matched to a gene: 6. This CDR3 has 15 amino acids. Here the CDR3 DNA reads TGTGCCAGCAGACGGGGACTAGCGTTTTACAATGAGCAGTTCTTC. Its translation: CASRRGLAFYNEQFF.

This clonotype was observed a few times. V gene TRBV5-1 combines with J gene TRBJ2-5; D remains ambiguous. V lost 0 bases and J lost 2, with 8 bases in between. There are 14 residues in the CDR3. Germline assignment: CDR1 SGHRS and CDR2 YFSETQ. The CDR3 bases are TGCGCCAGCAGCTTGGTAGCTTTTCAAGAGACCCAGTACTTC. Its translation: CASSLVAFQETQYF.

This clonotype was observed many times. The genes are TRBV4-1 and TRBJ2-5; D gene ambiguous. The ends were cut back, 5 bases at V and 4 bases at J, with 14 bases in the middle. Germline V gives CDR1 MGHRA, CDR2 YSYEKL. This CDR3 has 14 amino acids. CDR3 coding DNA: TGCGCCAGCAGCTTCAGAGGCGCCGGAGAGACCCAGTACTTC. This codes for CASSFRGAGETQYF.

This clonotype was found a few times. The chain joins TRBV12-3 or TRBV12-4 to TRBJ1-1; 7 bases agree with TRBD1. The CDR3 runs 15 residues. V was clipped by 4 bases and J by 3 bases; unmatched bases: 8. DNA for the CDR3: TGTGCCAGCAGTTCCTTTAGACAGGGTTACACTGAAGCTTTCTTT. Its translation is CASSSFRQGYTEAFF.

The chain links TRBV3-1 to TRBJ2-7; D might be TRBD1 (5 bases). The CDR3 has 16 residues. Germline V lookup: CDR1 LGHDT, CDR2 YNNKEL (reference sequence). The V end lost 3 bases, the J end lost 5 bases, and 20 bases lay between the germline ends. The chain's CDR3 is CASSHDGSVRVHEQYF. The CDR3 DNA sequence: TGTGCCAGCAGCCATGACGGATCGGTCAGGGTCCACGAGCAGTACTTC.

The chain carries TRBV12-3 or TRBV12-4 and TRBJ2-3; 8 nucleotides agree with TRBD2. This CDR3 is 14 amino acids long. The V and J ends lost 3 bases and 5 bases, in that order; junction bases with no gene match: 4. The CDR3 protein is CASSFMLAGDTQYF. The CDR3 DNA reads TGTGCCAGCAGTTTTATGCTAGCGGGAGATACGCAGTATTTT.

This clonotype was seen more than once but under ten times. The chain joins TRBV5-1 to TRBJ2-5; D perhaps matches TRBD2 (5 bases). This CDR3 has 14 residues. The germline CDR1 and CDR2 sequences are SGHRS and YFSETQ. Deletions cut 4 bases from V and 8 bases from J, with 18 bases between. The CDR3 protein is CASSNVEGVRTQYF. The CDR3 region has the DNA TGCGCCAGCAGCAATGTAGAGGGAGTACGAACCCAGTACTTC.

This clonotype appeared a few times. J is TRBJ2-2 and V is TRBV12-3 or TRBV12-4; D remains ambiguous. The CDR3 loop spans 14 amino acids. V lost 7 bases to trimming and J lost 6 bases, with 15 bases between them. CDR3 in DNA: TGTGCCAGCATCCAAAGACCCGTCCCCGGGGAGCTGTTTTTT. This codes for CASIQRPVPGELFF.

This clonotype came up a few times. The chain employs TRBV20-1 and TRBJ2-5; 8 positions agree with TRBD2. The CDR3 is 15 residues long. In germline, CDR1 is DFQATT, CDR2 SNEGSKA (reference sequence). V was pared by 6 bases and J by 0 bases, with 9 bases of the junction left unmatched. The CDR3 spells CSAERTSWYQETQYF. DNA for the CDR3: TGCAGTGCCGAAAGGACTAGCTGGTACCAAGAGACCCAGTACTTC.

The chain recombines TRBV11-2 with TRBJ2-1; TRBD2 matches at 7 bases. V lost 4 bases and J lost 7; bases outside the gene matches: 4. CDR3 length: 13 amino acids. Per germline, CDR1 SGHAT and CDR2 FQNNGV. CDR3 residues: CASSSGLGNEQFF. The CDR3 bases are TGTGCCAGCAGCTCCGGACTAGGGAATGAGCAGTTCTTC.

This clonotype has more than one count but fewer than ten. This rearrangement joins TRBV6-1 to TRBJ1-1, with D possibly TRBD1 on 5 matching bases. CDR1 is MNHNS and CDR2 is SASEGT in the germline V gene. Trimming removed 5 bases at V and 11 bases at J, with 18 bases between. The CDR3 runs to 13 residues. CDR3 DNA sequence: TGTGCCAGCAGTAATAACCCGGGGCTCGGGGCTTTCTTT. Translated, it gives CASSNNPGLGAFF.

Many counts were recorded for this clonotype. V gene TRBV5-1 combines with J gene TRBJ1-2; D remains unclear. CDR1 is SGHRS, CDR2 YFSETQ, per germline. This CDR3 region has 11 residues. V lost 0 bases and J lost 14, with 11 bases in between. The CDR3 bases are TGCGCCAGCAGCTTGGAGGCAGTCTTAACCTTC. Amino acids: CASSLEAVLTF.

V and J are TRBV5-1 and TRBJ2-3; 10 positions agree with TRBD1. Trimming removed 0 bases from V and 6 bases from J; junction bases left unmatched: 4. Looked up from germline, CDR1 is SGHRS and CDR2 is YFSETQ. The CDR3 loop spans 15 amino acids. The CDR3 nucleotides read TGCGCCAGCAGCTTGGGACAGGGGGCACTTGATACGCAGTATTTT. Protein sequence: CASSLGQGALDTQYF.

This clonotype was recorded many times. The gene calls are TRBV3-1 and TRBJ2-1; 8 bases align to TRBD2. Germline loops: CDR1 LGHDT, CDR2 YNNKEL (reference sequence). This CDR3 comprises 15 residues. The V and J ends lost 3 bases and 3 bases, in that order; junction bases with no gene match: 4. The CDR3: CASSQSAGVYNEQFF. The CDR3 DNA is TGTGCCAGCAGCCAGTCAGCGGGAGTCTACAATGAGCAGTTCTTC.

Only a few counts were recorded for this clonotype. This chain connects TRBV20-1 to TRBJ2-3; 11 bases align to TRBD2. V shed 3 bases, J shed 3 bases, and the junction held 5 bases outside the gene matches. Looked up from germline, CDR1 is DFQATT and CDR2 is SNEGSKA (reference sequence). The CDR3 covers 15 residues. CDR3 sequence: CSARKTSGVTDTQYF. CDR3 DNA sequence: TGCAGTGCTAGGAAGACTAGCGGGGTTACAGATACGCAGTATTTT.

This clonotype occurred a few times. The chain carries TRBV5-5 and TRBJ2-5, with TRBD2 identical over 7 bases. The CDR3 runs to 14 residues. Germline CDR1 SGHKS, CDR2 YYEKEE (reference sequence). V gave up 4 bases and J gave up 1 base; unmatched junction bases: 4. CDR3 nucleotides: TGTGCCAGCAGCCCCTGGGGGGGCCAAGAGACCCAGTACTTC. This encodes CASSPWGGQETQYF.

This clonotype has a handful of counts. The chain combines TRBV29-1 with TRBJ2-3, with 13 positions matching TRBD2. V trimming: 1 base; J trimming: 0 bases; junction bases outside the gene matches: 13. The CDR3 loop spans 20 amino acids. Germline assignment: CDR1 SQVTM and CDR2 ANQGSEA. CDR3 protein: CSVEGSLAGGPFQSTDTQYF. CDR3 bases: TGCAGCGTTGAAGGATCACTAGCGGGAGGGCCCTTCCAGAGCACAGATACGCAGTATTTT.